Following are 31 T cell receptor beta chains from one sample sequenced in a study of blood T cell repertoires in COVID-19. Measured with immunoSEQ multiplex PCR; TCRdb has only the in-frame clones, and not every one. The table shows roughly 250,000 clones, with roughly 87% occurring only once. The specimen was PBMCs or T cells enriched from blood (not recorded which). Receptor source: a woman younger than 45 with acute COVID-19.

This chain links TRBV9 with TRBJ2-3; 8 bases fit TRBD2. This CDR3 is 16 amino acids long. V was pared by 0 bases and J by 6 bases, with 9 bases of the junction left unmatched. The germline gives CDR1 SGDLS, CDR2 YYNGEE. The CDR3 here is CASSVAAAGAGDTQYF. The DNA of the CDR3 is TGTGCCAGCAGCGTAGCAGCAGCGGGGGCGGGGGATACGCAGTATTTT.

This clone has a single count. This chain joins TRBV27 and TRBJ1-5, with 7 nucleotides matching TRBD1. CDR1 and CDR2 from the germline V gene are MNHEY and SMNVEV (reference sequence). The CDR3 extends over 19 amino acids. V lost 5 bases and J lost 0; bases outside the gene matches: 16. The CDR3 region has the DNA TGTGCCAGCAGTCCCTCCAGGGGACAGAGCTTCTATAGCAATCAGCCCCAGCATTTT. This codes for CASSPSRGQSFYSNQPQHF.

The CDR3 spells CASSVPGVEQYF. CDR3 bases: TGCGCCAGCAGTGTTCCAGGGGTTGAGCAGTACTTC. The chain has TRBV5-1 and TRBJ2-7, with a weak D call TRBD1 (6 bases). The CDR3 covers 12 residues. Germline V gene data show CDR1 as SGHRS and CDR2 as YFSETQ. V lost 5 bases and J lost 7, with 13 bases in between.

The table lists this clone with a count of one. The CDR3 is CASSINRGPYEQYF. In DNA, the CDR3 is TGTGCCAGCAGTATAAACAGGGGACCCTACGAGCAGTACTTC. This chain uses TRBV27 with TRBJ2-7, with 7 nucleotides matching TRBD1. This CDR3 is built from 14 residues. The V gene end was trimmed by 5 bases and the J gene end by 2 bases; junction bases not matched to a gene: 6. The germline CDR1 and CDR2 sequences are MNHEY and SMNVEV (reference sequence).

The chain is built from TRBV15 and TRBJ1-4, with 9 bases matching TRBD1. Germline CDR1 reads LNHNV; CDR2 reads YYDKDF (reference sequence). The CDR3 spans 17 residues. V dropped 0 bases and J dropped 6; count of bases not matched to a gene: 8. CDR3 protein: CATSRDGTGGSYEKLFF. CDR3 in DNA: TGTGCCACCAGCAGAGATGGTACAGGGGGCTCCTATGAAAAACTGTTTTTT.

V gene TRBV5-1 combines with J gene TRBJ1-2; 7 bases agree with TRBD1. This CDR3 comprises 16 residues. Germline V gene sequence: CDR1 SGHRS, CDR2 YFSETQ. V was clipped by 3 bases and J by 4 bases; unmatched bases: 12. CDR3 bases: TGCGCCAGCAGCTCGGACTTTTCCGGGACAGCCTATGGCTACACCTTC. Translation gives CASSSDFSGTAYGYTF. The full variable domain, with the rest looked up from reference TRBV5-1 and TRBJ1-2, is KAGVTQTPRYLIKTRGQQVTLSCSPISGHRSVSWYQQTPGQGLQFLFEYFSETQRNKGNFPGRFSGRQFSNSRSEMNVSTLELGDSALYLCASSSDFSGTAYGYTFGSGTRLTVV.

The J gene is TRBJ2-1, the V gene TRBV5-1, with 8 nucleotides matching TRBD2. This CDR3 contains 14 residues. Germline V gene data show CDR1 as SGHRS and CDR2 as YFSETQ. V dropped 3 bases and J dropped 8; count of bases not matched to a gene: 7. DNA of the CDR3: TGCGCCAGCAGCTCCCTAAGCGGGAGCGATGAGCAGTTCTTC. Protein product: CASSSLSGSDEQFF.

This clone was seen only once. J is TRBJ1-2 and V is TRBV5-4; 9 bases are shared with TRBD1. Germline values: CDR1 SGHNT, CDR2 YYREEE (reference sequence). Germline trimming cut 0 bases from V and 7 bases from J; bases unmatched to any gene: 7. The CDR3 has 15 amino acids. The CDR3 spells CASSLAVGQGAGYTF. The CDR3 DNA sequence: TGTGCCAGCAGCTTGGCTGTGGGACAGGGAGCTGGCTACACCTTC.

J is TRBJ2-5 and V is TRBV18; 7 positions agree with TRBD2. Trimming cost V 1 base and J 1 base; bases outside gene matches: 3. The CDR3 contains 15 residues. From germline, CDR1 is KGHSH and CDR2 LQKENI. The CDR3 DNA reads as TGTGCCAGCTCACCACGGGCTAGCGGCCAAGAGACCCAGTACTTC. Its translation: CASSPRASGQETQYF.

This clone was seen more than once but under ten times. The chain recombines TRBV28 with TRBJ2-7; 10 nucleotides line up with TRBD1. V dropped 6 bases and J dropped 5; count of bases not matched to a gene: 7. Germline V gene lookup returns CDR1 MDHEN and CDR2 SYDVKM. This CDR3 comprises 14 residues. In DNA, the CDR3 is TGTGCCAGCAGGGGGACAGGGGACTCTCACGAGCAGTACTTC. Translation: CASRGTGDSHEQYF.

This clone was seen more than once but under ten times. The rearrangement uses TRBV7-8 and TRBJ2-5; 9 nucleotides match TRBD2. Trimming cost V 7 bases and J 5 bases; bases outside gene matches: 17. Germline V gene data show CDR1 as SGHVS and CDR2 as FQNEAQ. The CDR3 is 17 amino acids. In nucleotides, the CDR3 is TGTGCCAGCACCCATCGTGATCGGCTAGCGGGGATGGAGACCCAGTACTTC. Protein product: CASTHRDRLAGMETQYF.

This rearrangement joins TRBV7-9 to TRBJ1-5; D is undetermined. The V gene's germline CDR1 is SEHNR and CDR2 FQNEAQ (reference sequence). This CDR3 is 15 amino acids long. V lost 1 base, J lost 0 bases, and 7 bases lay in between. The CDR3 DNA sequence: TGTGCCAGCAGCTTAGGAGGTCCTAGCAATCAGCCCCAGCATTTT. Encoded protein: CASSLGGPSNQPQHF. The full variable domain, with the rest looked up from reference TRBV7-9 and TRBJ1-5, is DTGVSQNPRHKITKRGQNVTFRCDPISEHNRLYWYRQTLGQGPEFLTYFQNEAQLEKSRLLSDRFSAERPKGSFSTLEIQRTEQGDSAMYLCASSLGGPSNQPQHFGDGTRLSIL.

The count of this clone is one. The gene calls are TRBV2 and TRBJ2-7, with 10 nucleotides matching TRBD1. The CDR3 is made up of 15 amino acids. Germline V gene lookup returns CDR1 SNHLY and CDR2 FYNNEI. V shed 1 base, J shed 3 bases, and the junction held 3 bases outside the gene matches. The chain's CDR3 is CASSEGRDRGYEQYF. The CDR3 bases are TGTGCCAGCAGTGAAGGCCGGGACAGGGGCTACGAGCAGTACTTC.

This chain connects TRBV3-1 (or the pseudogene TRBV3-2) to TRBJ1-2; no firm D call. The V gene lost 1 base and the J gene lost 4 bases, with 7 bases spanning the gap. Germline lookup yields CDR1 LGHDT and CDR2 YNNKEL (reference sequence). The CDR3 has 13 residues. The CDR3 is CASSQGGPYGYTF. DNA of the CDR3: TGTGCCAGCAGCCAAGGAGGCCCCTATGGCTACACCTTC.

This clone has a single count. The J gene is TRBJ1-6, the V gene TRBV4-1, with 9 bases aligning to TRBD1. The CDR3 loop spans 20 amino acids. The junction had 14 bases not matched to a gene; V was cut back by 1 base and J by 4 bases. Germline V gene sequence: CDR1 MGHRA, CDR2 YSYEKL. The CDR3, as DNA: TGCGCCAGCAGCCAAGTAGCCCTAAACAGGGGGCAGGGATATAATTCACCCCTCCACTTT. Translation gives CASSQVALNRGQGYNSPLHF.

This chain uses TRBV5-6 with TRBJ2-1, with D tentatively TRBD2 (6 bases). Germline V gives CDR1 SGHDT, CDR2 YYEEEE. The CDR3 consists of 14 residues. V dropped 0 bases and J dropped 10 bases, with 14 bases sitting between them. CDR3 sequence (DNA): TGTGCCAGCAGCTTGGCCGGCCTTCTAGCGGAGCAGTTCTTC. It translates to CASSLAGLLAEQFF.

This clone appeared once. The chain joins TRBV4-3 to TRBJ2-2; no definite D call. There are 16 residues in the CDR3. Germline V gene data show CDR1 as LGHNA and CDR2 as YSLEER. Trimming pared 0 bases from V and 1 base from J, leaving 9 bases between. Written as DNA, the CDR3 is TGCGCCAGCAGCCAAGAACAGTCCTGGAACACCGGGGAGCTGTTTTTT. It encodes CASSQEQSWNTGELFF.

The chain combines TRBV4-1 with TRBJ1-4, with D perhaps matching TRBD1 (6 bases). V was trimmed by 0 bases and J by 7 bases, leaving 15 bases between them. Germline CDR1 reads MGHRA; CDR2 reads YSYEKL. The CDR3 contains 16 residues. The CDR3 is CASSQEWTVGSEKLFF. CDR3 DNA sequence: TGCGCCAGCAGCCAAGAATGGACAGTGGGGAGTGAAAAACTGTTTTTT.

The rearrangement joins TRBV7-6 to TRBJ2-6; 11 bases agree with TRBD1. CDR1 and CDR2 from the germline V gene are SGHVS and FNYEAQ. Trimming at V came to 0 bases and at J to 0 bases, leaving 1 base not matched to a gene. The CDR3 runs to 18 residues. Here the CDR3 reads CASSLAGTGGSGANVLTF. For the CDR3, the DNA is TGTGCCAGCAGCTTAGCCGGGACAGGGGGCTCTGGGGCCAACGTCCTGACTTTC.

A few counts support this clone. The V and J genes are TRBV6-1 and TRBJ2-1, with 8 bases aligning to TRBD1. Germline loops: CDR1 MNHNS, CDR2 SASEGT. The V segment lost 1 base and the J segment 8 bases; nucleotides outside the gene matches: 13. This CDR3 is built from 17 residues. For the CDR3, the DNA is TGTGCCAGCAGTGAAGGCTCCTGGACAGGGTGGATCGATGAGCAGTTCTTC. Amino acid sequence: CASSEGSWTGWIDEQFF.

This rearrangement joins TRBV12-3 or TRBV12-4 to TRBJ1-6; perhaps TRBD1 as D (6 bases). This CDR3 comprises 13 residues. Deletions cut 2 bases from V and 18 bases from J, with 17 bases between. This CDR3 reads CASSLSPGTPAHF. CDR3 DNA: TGTGCCAGCAGTTTAAGCCCCGGGACACCGGCCCACTTT.

The chain uses TRBV5-1 and TRBJ2-5, with D possibly TRBD2 on 6 matching bases. The V gene lost 0 bases and the J gene lost 2 bases, with 8 bases spanning the gap. The CDR3 is 14 residues long. Germline V gives CDR1 SGHRS, CDR2 YFSETQ. In DNA form, the CDR3 reads TGCGCCAGCAGCTTGGCCGGGGGACAAGAGACCCAGTACTTC. Its translation is CASSLAGGQETQYF.

In its sample, this clone was seen once. The V gene is TRBV28, the J gene TRBJ1-1; TRBD1 aligns across 7 bases. The germline V gene has CDR1 MDHEN and CDR2 SYDVKM. The CDR3 runs to 15 residues. The trim removed 5 bases at V and 0 bases at J, leaving 6 bases unmatched. This CDR3 reads CASSPRQGLNTEAFF. The CDR3 region has the DNA TGTGCCAGCAGTCCACGACAGGGCCTGAACACTGAAGCTTTCTTT.

This chain links TRBV28 with TRBJ1-5; 7 nucleotides agree with TRBD1. Trimming cost V 5 bases and J 3 bases; bases outside gene matches: 4. Looked up from germline, CDR1 is MDHEN and CDR2 is SYDVKM. The CDR3 runs to 14 residues. CDR3 amino acids: CASSLGQANQPQHF. As DNA, the CDR3 is TGTGCCAGCAGTCTTGGACAGGCCAATCAGCCCCAGCATTTT.

In nucleotides, the CDR3 is TGTGCCAGCACTAGAGCGGCCCTTCACAATGAGCAGTTCTTC. This gives the protein CASTRAALHNEQFF. V and J are TRBV28 and TRBJ2-1; D may be TRBD2 (5 bases). Trimming took off 7 bases at V and 5 bases at J, with 15 bases between the two ends. The V gene's germline CDR1 is MDHEN and CDR2 SYDVKM. The CDR3 runs to 14 residues.

V usage is TRBV28 and J usage is TRBJ1-6; 9 nucleotides match TRBD1. Germline assignment: CDR1 MDHEN and CDR2 SYDVKM. CDR3 length: 15 residues. The V gene end was trimmed by 4 bases and the J gene end by 6 bases; junction bases not matched to a gene: 4. The CDR3: CASSYRGQINSPLHF. In DNA, the CDR3 is TGTGCCAGCAGTTACAGGGGGCAGATTAATTCACCCCTCCACTTT.

The chain joins TRBV11-1 to TRBJ1-1; 10 nucleotides match TRBD1. The CDR3 is 14 amino acids. V shed 6 bases and J 4 bases; nucleotides not matched to a gene: 5. CDR1 is SGHAT and CDR2 is FQDESV in the germline V gene (reference sequence). CDR3 sequence reads: CASSPGQGGTEAFF. The CDR3 region has the DNA TGTGCCAGCAGTCCAGGACAGGGGGGCACTGAAGCTTTCTTT. The entire variable domain, with the rest obtained from reference TRBV11-1 and TRBJ1-1, is as follows: EAEVAQSPRYKITEKSQAVAFWCDPISGHATLYWYRQILGQGPELLVQFQDESVVDDSQLPKDRFSAERLKGVDSTLKIQPAELGDSAMYLCASSPGQGGTEAFFGQGTRLTVV.

V is TRBV5-1 and J is TRBJ2-1, with a possible D match to TRBD2 (5 bases). Trimming took off 0 bases at V and 11 bases at J, with 15 bases between the two ends. This CDR3 is built from 14 residues. Germline values: CDR1 SGHRS, CDR2 YFSETQ. The CDR3 reads CASSLDGSRGQQFF. Here the CDR3 DNA reads TGCGCCAGCAGCTTGGATGGTAGCCGGGGTCAGCAGTTCTTC.

The chain links TRBV30 to TRBJ1-1; D uncertain. The CDR3 consists of 15 residues. The V end was cut by 2 bases, the J end by 3 bases, with 16 bases between. Germline-derived CDR1 and CDR2 are GTSNPN and SVGIG (reference sequence). The chain's CDR3 is CAWSQPSHGYTEAFF. CDR3 coding DNA: TGTGCCTGGAGTCAACCGAGCCACGGGTACACTGAAGCTTTCTTT.

This sequence joins TRBV5-1 and TRBJ2-5; 11 nucleotides agree with TRBD2. CDR3 length equals 16 residues. Unmatched junction bases numbered 4, after V lost 1 base and J lost 2 bases. Germline lookup yields CDR1 SGHRS and CDR2 YFSETQ. CDR3 nucleotide sequence: TGCGCCAGCAGCTTGACGCCTAGCGGGGGGCAAGAGACCCAGTACTTC. Translating it yields CASSLTPSGGQETQYF.

The chain has TRBV7-3 and TRBJ2-1, with 11 bases identical to TRBD2. Trimming removed 3 bases from V and 9 bases from J; junction bases left unmatched: 7. Germline V CDR1 and CDR2: SGHTA, FQGTGA. CDR3 length: 15 residues. The CDR3 spells CASSFGSGGDSEQFF. CDR3 bases: TGTGCCAGCAGCTTCGGTAGCGGGGGGGATTCTGAGCAGTTCTTC.